This entry lists 11 T cell receptor beta chains sequenced from one sample in a study of identical twins. A single record per CDR3 protein comes from TCRdb applying MiXCR to the 5' RACE reads. The sample carries hundreds of thousands of distinct CDR3 sequences, about 20% recorded once. A further study also used this sample, focusing on T cells expressing NK-cell markers.

Sequenced: PBMCs. The receptors here all came from a woman aged 18-35 years in good health.

This clonotype was recorded a few times. The gene calls are TRBV7-6 and TRBJ1-3; D might be TRBD1 (6 bases). CDR3 size: 18 residues. Looked up from germline, CDR1 is SGHVS and CDR2 is FNYEAQ. The V gene lost 5 bases and the J gene lost 4 bases, with 24 bases spanning the gap. CDR3: CASSRGGQMVKTGNTIYF. In DNA form, the CDR3 reads TGTGCCAGCAGCCGTGGCGGACAGATGGTTAAGACCGGAAACACCATATATTTT.

The CDR3 DNA reads as TGTGCCAGCAGCCCGATAAGACTTTCTGGAACAGATACGCAGTATTTT. As protein: CASSPIRLSGTDTQYF. The J gene is TRBJ2-3, the V gene TRBV7-6, with D hard to call. Germline V lookup: CDR1 SGHVS, CDR2 FNYEAQ. V dropped 5 bases and J dropped 3 bases, with 18 bases sitting between them. This CDR3 is built from 16 residues.

The chain uses TRBV5-1 and TRBJ2-1; 11 bases fit TRBD2. Germline-derived CDR1 and CDR2 are SGHRS and YFSETQ. J gave up 6 bases and V 4 bases, and 6 bases lay outside the gene matches. This CDR3 has 15 amino acids. The CDR3 sequence is CASSVSGGASNEQFF. CDR3 DNA: TGCGCCAGCAGCGTTAGCGGGGGGGCCTCCAATGAGCAGTTCTTC.

This clonotype came up a few times. The chain is built from TRBV5-6 and TRBJ2-7; no reliable D call. There are 14 residues in the CDR3. Germline CDR1 reads SGHDT; CDR2 reads YYEEEE. The germline V and J ends were trimmed by 4 bases and 2 bases, with 13 bases remaining between them. CDR3 loop: CASSRIHLAYEQYF. CDR3 bases: TGTGCCAGCAGCCGAATACACCTAGCCTACGAGCAGTACTTC.

J is TRBJ2-5 and V is TRBV9, with D uncertain. V lost 0 bases and J 5 bases, leaving 11 bases between the germline ends. From germline, CDR1 is SGDLS and CDR2 YYNGEE. The CDR3 is 14 amino acids. The CDR3, as DNA: TGTGCCAGCAGCGTAGATTATGGTACCGAGACCCAGTACTTC. It specifies CASSVDYGTETQYF.

The genes are TRBV5-1 and TRBJ2-7, with D perhaps TRBD2 (6 bases). With 4 bases removed from V and 0 bases from J, the gap between germline ends came to 14 bases. The CDR3 extends over 15 amino acids. CDR1 and CDR2 from the germline V gene are SGHRS and YFSETQ. CDR3: CASSRNTGASYEQYF. CDR3 nucleotide sequence: TGCGCCAGCAGCCGTAATACGGGAGCCTCCTACGAGCAGTACTTC.

This clonotype occurred a few times. This chain joins TRBV7-2 and TRBJ2-2; D is uncertain. Germline CDR1 is SGHTA and CDR2 is FQGNSA. The CDR3 is 13 residues long. V lost 0 bases, J lost 6 bases, and 5 bases lay in between. The CDR3 nucleotides are TGTGCCAGCAGCTTAGCCTTTGCCGGGGAGCTGTTTTTT. Its translation: CASSLAFAGELFF.

This clonotype turned up a few times. The chain combines TRBV29-1 with TRBJ2-3; D possibly corresponds to TRBD2 (6 bases). CDR3 length: 15 amino acids. The V end lost 4 bases, the J end lost 2 bases, and 16 bases lay between the germline ends. Germline V gives CDR1 SQVTM, CDR2 ANQGSEA. The CDR3 loop reads CSVGGTRANTDTQYF. In DNA form, the CDR3 reads TGCAGCGTTGGCGGGACCCGGGCTAACACAGATACGCAGTATTTT.

Only a few counts were recorded for this clonotype. V is TRBV20-1 and J is TRBJ1-1; 7 nucleotides match TRBD1. The CDR3 totals 13 residues. Germline CDR1 DFQATT, CDR2 SNEGSKA (reference sequence). Trimming took 5 bases from V and 3 from J; bases not matched to a gene: 6. The CDR3 sequence: CSAETGMDTEAFF. CDR3 in DNA: TGCAGTGCTGAGACAGGGATGGACACTGAAGCTTTCTTT.

This clonotype was counted a few times. CDR3 nucleotide sequence: TGTGCCACCTCCCGGGACGGTTTTTCGACCCAGCATTTT. This codes for CATSRDGFSTQHF. V and J are TRBV7-9 and TRBJ1-5, with D perhaps TRBD1 (5 bases). Germline-derived CDR1 and CDR2 are SEHNR and FQNEAQ (reference sequence). CDR3 length equals 13 residues. The V end was cut by 10 bases, the J end by 11 bases, with 21 bases between.

The rearrangement uses TRBV6-1 and TRBJ1-4, with a possible D match to TRBD1 (5 bases). V lost 6 bases to trimming and J lost 5 bases, with 10 bases between them. CDR3 length equals 13 residues. The germline gives CDR1 MNHNS, CDR2 SASEGT. The CDR3: CASRPRQNEKLFF. The CDR3 coding sequence is TGTGCCAGCAGGCCACGACAGAATGAAAAACTGTTTTTT.